This T cell receptor beta chain appears in the sequencing data of a study of radiotherapy plus CTLA-4 blockade in lung cancer. Study conclusions and caveats: Interferon-beta, together with early blood T cell clone dynamics, reportedly best predicted response. TCR clones from tumors expanded in blood after radiotherapy plus ipilimumab.

This clone was recorded a few times. Its antigen is unknown. The V gene's germline CDR1 is SGHVS and CDR2 FQNEAQ. Trimming pared 5 bases from V and 6 bases from J, leaving 17 bases between. The CDR3 sequence is 14 residues long. Sequencing used immunoSEQ multiplex PCR; TCRdb keeps in-frame clones, though not all of them. In the table there are tens of thousands of clones, around 71% of which are singletons. The clonotype originates from a human donor with non-small cell lung cancer whose response to radiotherapy plus ipilimumab could not be evaluated. This rearrangement joins TRBV7-8 to TRBJ2-7, with TRBD2 as a possible D gene (5 bases). The starting material was peripheral blood, obtained from a patient treated with radiotherapy plus ipilimumab. The CDR3 DNA reads as TGTGCCAGCAGCCCGCAAGGTCTAGCTAGCGAGCAGTACTTC. Its translation is CASSPQGLASEQYF.